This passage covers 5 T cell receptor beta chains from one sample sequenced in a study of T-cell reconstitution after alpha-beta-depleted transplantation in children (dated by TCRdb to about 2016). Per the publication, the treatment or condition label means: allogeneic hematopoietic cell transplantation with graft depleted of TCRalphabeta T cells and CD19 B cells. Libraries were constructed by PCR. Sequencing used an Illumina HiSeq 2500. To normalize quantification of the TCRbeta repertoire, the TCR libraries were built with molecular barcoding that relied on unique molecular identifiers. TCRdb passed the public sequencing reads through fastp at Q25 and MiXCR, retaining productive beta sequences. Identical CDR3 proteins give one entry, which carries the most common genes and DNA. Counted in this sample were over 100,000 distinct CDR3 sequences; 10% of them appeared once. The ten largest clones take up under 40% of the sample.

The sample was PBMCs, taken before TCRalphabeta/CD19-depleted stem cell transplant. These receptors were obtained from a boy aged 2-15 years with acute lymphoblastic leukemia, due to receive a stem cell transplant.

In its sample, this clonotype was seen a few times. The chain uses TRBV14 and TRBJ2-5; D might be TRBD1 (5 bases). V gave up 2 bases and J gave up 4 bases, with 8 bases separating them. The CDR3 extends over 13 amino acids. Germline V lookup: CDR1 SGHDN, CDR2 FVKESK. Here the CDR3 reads CASSQRRGETQYF. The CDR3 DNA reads TGTGCCAGCAGCCAACGAAGGGGAGAGACCCAGTACTTC. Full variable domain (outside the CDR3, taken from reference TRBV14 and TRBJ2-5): EAGVTQFPSHSVIEKGQTVTLRCDPISGHDNLYWYRRVMGKEIKFLLHFVKESKQDESGMPNNRFLAERTGGTYSTLKVQPAELEDSGVYFCASSQRRGETQYFGPGTRLLVL.

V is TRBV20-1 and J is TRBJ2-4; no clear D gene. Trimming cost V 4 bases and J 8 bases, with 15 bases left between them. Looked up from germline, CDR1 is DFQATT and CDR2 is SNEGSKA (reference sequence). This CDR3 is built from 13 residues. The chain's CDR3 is CSAKALACYIQYF. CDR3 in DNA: TGCAGTGCTAAAGCCCTGGCCTGTTACATTCAGTACTTC.

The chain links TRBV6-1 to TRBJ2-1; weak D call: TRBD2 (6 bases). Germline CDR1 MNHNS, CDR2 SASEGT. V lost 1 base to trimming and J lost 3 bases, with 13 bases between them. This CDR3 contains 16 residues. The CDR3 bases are TGTGCCAGCAGTGAAGAACTAGCTTCCCTCTACAATGAGCAGTTCTTC. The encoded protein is CASSEELASLYNEQFF.

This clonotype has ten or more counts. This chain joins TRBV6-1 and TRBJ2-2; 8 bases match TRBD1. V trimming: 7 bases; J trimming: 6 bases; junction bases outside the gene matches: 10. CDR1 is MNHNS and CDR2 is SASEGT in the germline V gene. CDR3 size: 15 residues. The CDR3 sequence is CASTQGAFNSGELFF. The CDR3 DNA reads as TGTGCCAGCACCCAGGGGGCATTCAATTCCGGGGAGCTGTTTTTT.

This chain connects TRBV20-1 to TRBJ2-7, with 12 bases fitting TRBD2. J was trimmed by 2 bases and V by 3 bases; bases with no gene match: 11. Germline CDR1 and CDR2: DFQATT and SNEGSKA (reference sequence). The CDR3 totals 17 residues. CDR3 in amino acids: CSARGAQTSGRPYEQYF. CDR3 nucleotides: TGCAGTGCTAGGGGGGCACAGACTAGCGGGAGACCCTACGAGCAGTACTTC.